Listed below are T cell receptor beta chains from one sample, sequenced in a study of blood T cell repertoires in COVID-19. Repertoires were generated with immunoSEQ multiplex PCR, while TCRdb's copy carries only in-frame clones and drops some. The table shows around 230,000 clones, with 86% occurring only once. The sequenced material came from peripheral blood. The source of these receptors is a man aged 50-59 years with COVID-19, enrolled during active disease. Both conserved end residues are trimmed from each CDR3.

v_gene	j_gene	CDR3aa
TRBV10-3	TRBJ1-5	AISESVGQGSDQPQH
TRBV5-1	TRBJ2-3	ASSLEGGLTDTQY
TRBV18	TRBJ1-1	ASSPREQMNTEAF
TRBV27	TRBJ1-5	ASSPLTVGGRPQPQH
TRBV19	TRBJ2-1	ASSSGQKYNEQF
TRBV30	TRBJ1-4	AWGTGGEKLF
TRBV7-7	TRBJ2-1	ASSRTGGNEQF
TRBV18	TRBJ2-3	ASSAVGLAGDFP
TRBV15	TRBJ1-1	ATSSTDTTEAF
TRBV7-9	TRBJ2-7	ASSLAAESSYEQY
TRBV2	TRBJ1-5	ASSGQNSNQPQH
TRBV18	TRBJ2-3	ASSPTGDTDTQY
TRBV29-1	TRBJ2-7	SVDLGTGLNEQY
TRBV15	TRBJ2-7	ATSRDRETAPYEQY
TRBV3-1/TRBV3-2	TRBJ2-7	ASSPQISGRYGEQY
TRBV27	TRBJ2-6	ASSPSGSAGGANVLT
TRBV5-1	TRBJ2-1	ASSLATENEQF
TRBV18	TRBJ2-1	ASSPRLLADSYNEQF
TRBV19	TRBJ1-5	ASSGPQGSNQPQH
TRBV18	TRBJ2-3	ASSPLGTSGLTDTQY
TRBV28	TRBJ1-5	ASIATGTGPNQPQH
TRBV11-2	TRBJ2-1	ASSPGQRTYNEQF
TRBV29-1	TRBJ2-1	SVDYYNEQF
TRBV21-1	TRBJ1-5	ASRGRQELYSNQPQH
TRBV15	TRBJ1-2	ATSRERQGADYGYT
TRBV5-8	TRBJ1-5	ASSPGQGSEPQH
TRBV20-1	TRBJ1-1	SARMDSEAF
TRBV18	TRBJ2-7	ASSPPGGGYFYEQY
TRBV4-1	TRBJ1-3	ASSQHLPTGSSGNTIY
TRBV5-6	TRBJ2-1	ASSLDEWNEQF
TRBV2	TRBJ2-7	AVGQGAQNSYEQY
TRBV6-2/TRBV6-3	TRBJ1-5	ASSYGGQPNQPQH
TRBV5-5	TRBJ1-5	ASSLEPGPGVQPQH